The 8 T cell receptor beta chains below were found in one sample sequenced in a study of blood T cell repertoires in COVID-19. Sequencing was performed with immunoSEQ multiplex PCR; in TCRdb, only in-frame clones are kept and a portion is missing. The sample lists about 170,000 clones, 84% occurring once. Input material: peripheral blood. Receptor source: a woman older than 75 with COVID-19, enrolled during active disease.

The gene calls are TRBV28 and TRBJ1-5; 8 nucleotides match TRBD1. Germline V gene sequence: CDR1 MDHEN, CDR2 SYDVKM. This CDR3 contains 13 residues. V was clipped by 4 bases and J by 5 bases; unmatched bases: 1. The CDR3 DNA is TGTGCCAGCAGTTGGGGACAGGATCAGCCCCAGCATTTT. Amino acid sequence: CASSWGQDQPQHF.

This sequence joins TRBV9 and TRBJ1-4, with D perhaps matching TRBD1 (6 bases). V was shortened by 3 bases and J by 15 bases, with 18 bases between the two germline ends. The CDR3 is 13 residues long. Germline V gene sequence: CDR1 SGDLS, CDR2 YYNGEE. CDR3 region: CASSASGGLVLFF. CDR3 coding DNA: TGTGCCAGCAGCGCGAGCGGGGGGCTGGTTTTGTTTTTT.

The chain is built from TRBV10-3 and TRBJ1-2, with TRBD1 matching over 10 bases. This CDR3 contains 15 residues. CDR1 is ENHRY, CDR2 SYGVKD, per germline. With 3 bases clipped from V and 8 bases from J, the junction kept 9 bases outside the gene matches. CDR3 coding DNA: TGTGCCATCAGTGACACCGGGACAGGGGTGGGCGGCTACACCTTC. It yields the protein CAISDTGTGVGGYTF.

In the case of this clone: Other DNA sequences in this sample translate to the same CDR3. CDR3 nucleotide sequence: TGTGCCAGCAGCCCCGGGGGGAGCTACGAGCAGTACTTC. This sequence encodes CASSPGGSYEQYF. The V and J genes are TRBV7-3 and TRBJ2-7; 7 bases are shared with TRBD2. J gave up 3 bases and V 5 bases, and 4 bases lay outside the gene matches. Germline CDR1 and CDR2: SGHTA and FQGTGA. The CDR3 spans 13 residues.

This clone was seen more than once but under ten times. This CDR3 is CASSFLAGGEQYF. Here the CDR3 DNA reads TGTGCCAGCAGCTTTTTAGCGGGAGGCGAGCAGTACTTC. This chain joins TRBV5-4 and TRBJ2-7; 10 positions agree with TRBD2. V shed 2 bases and J 6 bases; nucleotides not matched to a gene: 2. The CDR3 runs to 13 residues. Germline lookup yields CDR1 SGHNT and CDR2 YYREEE (reference sequence). Full variable domain (rest looked up from reference TRBV5-4 and TRBJ2-7): ETGVTQSPTHLIKTRGQQVTLRCSSQSGHNTVSWYQQALGQGPQFIFQYYREEENGRGNFPPRFSGLQFPNYSSELNVNALELDDSALYLCASSFLAGGEQYFGPGTRLTVT.

The genes are TRBV27 and TRBJ1-2; the D gene is possibly TRBD1 (6 bases). The CDR3 is 15 residues long. The germline V gene has CDR1 MNHEY and CDR2 SMNVEV (reference sequence). Trimming shortened V by 3 bases and J by 4 bases, and 15 bases separated the two germline ends. The chain's CDR3 is CASSLGNRVPYGYTF. The CDR3 DNA reads TGTGCCAGCAGTTTGGGTAACAGGGTCCCCTATGGCTACACCTTC.

The rearrangement uses TRBV7-2 and TRBJ1-4; tentative D call: TRBD1 (5 bases). Germline V gene lookup returns CDR1 SGHTA and CDR2 FQGNSA. Trimming removed 3 bases from V and 8 bases from J, with 25 bases in between. This CDR3 spans 18 amino acids. The CDR3 loop is CASSLDFWGAGFLEKLFF. CDR3 nucleotides: TGTGCCAGCAGCTTGGACTTTTGGGGCGCGGGATTTTTGGAAAAACTGTTTTTT.

This clone was found once. This chain uses TRBV30 with TRBJ2-1; no definite D call. The CDR3 contains 17 residues. CDR1 is GTSNPN and CDR2 is SVGIG in the germline V gene (reference sequence). Trimming stripped 0 bases from V and 0 bases from J, with 15 bases between. CDR3 amino acids: CAWSVRTAVFSYNEQFF. In DNA form, the CDR3 reads TGTGCCTGGAGTGTACGTACTGCGGTTTTCTCCTACAATGAGCAGTTCTTC.